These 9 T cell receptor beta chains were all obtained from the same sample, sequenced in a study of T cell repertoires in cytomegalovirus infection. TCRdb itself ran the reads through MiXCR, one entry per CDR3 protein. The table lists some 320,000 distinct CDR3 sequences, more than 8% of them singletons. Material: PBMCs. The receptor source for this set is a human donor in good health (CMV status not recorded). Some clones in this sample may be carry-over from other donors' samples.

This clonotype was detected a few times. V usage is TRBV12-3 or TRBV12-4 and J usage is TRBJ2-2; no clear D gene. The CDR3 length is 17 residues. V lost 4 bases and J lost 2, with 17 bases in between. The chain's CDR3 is CASSSSPSYTNTGELFF. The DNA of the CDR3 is TGTGCCAGCAGTTCCTCCCCCTCATACACAAACACCGGGGAGCTGTTTTTT.

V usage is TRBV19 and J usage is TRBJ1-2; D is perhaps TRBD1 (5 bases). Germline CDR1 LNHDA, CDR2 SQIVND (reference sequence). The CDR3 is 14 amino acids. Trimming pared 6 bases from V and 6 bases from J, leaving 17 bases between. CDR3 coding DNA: TGTGCCAGTAGCCTGACAGTACCTCTCGATGGCTACACCTTC. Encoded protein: CASSLTVPLDGYTF.

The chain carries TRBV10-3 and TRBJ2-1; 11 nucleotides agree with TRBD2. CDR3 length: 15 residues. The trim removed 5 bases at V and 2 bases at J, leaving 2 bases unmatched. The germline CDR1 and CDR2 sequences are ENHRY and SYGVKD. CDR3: CAISPLAGAYNEQFF. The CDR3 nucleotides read TGTGCCATCAGTCCACTAGCGGGAGCCTACAATGAGCAGTTCTTC.

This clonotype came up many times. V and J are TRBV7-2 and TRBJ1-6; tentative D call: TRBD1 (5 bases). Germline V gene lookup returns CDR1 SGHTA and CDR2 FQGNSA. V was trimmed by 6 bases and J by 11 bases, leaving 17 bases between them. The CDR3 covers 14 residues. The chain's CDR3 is CASSYRDRQAPLHF. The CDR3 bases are TGTGCCAGCAGTTACCGGGACCGGCAGGCACCCCTCCACTTT.

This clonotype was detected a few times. The chain's CDR3 is CASSGWTGSNQPQHF. The CDR3 coding sequence is TGTGCCAGCAGCGGATGGACAGGCAGCAATCAGCCCCAGCATTTT. The V and J genes are TRBV6-2 or TRBV6-3 and TRBJ1-5, with TRBD1 matching 7 bases. J lost 1 base, V lost 6 bases, and 6 bases had no gene match. This CDR3 is 15 amino acids long. Germline V gene sequence: CDR1 MNHEY, CDR2 SVGEGT.

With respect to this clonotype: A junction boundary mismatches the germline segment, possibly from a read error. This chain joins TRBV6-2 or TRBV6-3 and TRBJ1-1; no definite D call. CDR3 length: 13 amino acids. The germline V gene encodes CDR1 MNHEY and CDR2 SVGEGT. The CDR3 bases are TGTGCCAGCAGTTACGACTTGAACACTGAAGATTTCTTT. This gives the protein CASSYDLNTEDFF.

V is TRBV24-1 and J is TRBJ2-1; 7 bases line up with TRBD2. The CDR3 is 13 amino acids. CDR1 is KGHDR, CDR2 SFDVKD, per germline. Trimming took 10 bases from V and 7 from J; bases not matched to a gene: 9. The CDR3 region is CATSPSGENEQFF. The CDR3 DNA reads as TGTGCCACGAGTCCCAGCGGGGAAAATGAGCAGTTCTTC.

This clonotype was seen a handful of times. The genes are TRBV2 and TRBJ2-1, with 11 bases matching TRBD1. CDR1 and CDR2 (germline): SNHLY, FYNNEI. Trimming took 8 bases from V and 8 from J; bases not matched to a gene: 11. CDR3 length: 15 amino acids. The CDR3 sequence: CASREGDRGGDEQFF. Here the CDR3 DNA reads TGTGCCAGCCGCGAAGGGGACAGGGGGGGCGATGAGCAGTTCTTC.

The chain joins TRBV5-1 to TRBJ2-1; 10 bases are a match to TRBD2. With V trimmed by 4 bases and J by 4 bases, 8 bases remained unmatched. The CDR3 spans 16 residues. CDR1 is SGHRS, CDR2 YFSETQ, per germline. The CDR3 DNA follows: TGCGCCAGCAGCCCAGCCCCTAGCGGGGGATACAATGAGCAGTTCTTC. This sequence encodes CASSPAPSGGYNEQFF.